A single sample gave rise to the 4 T cell receptor beta chains below, sequenced in a study of a mutant IDH1 vaccine in newly diagnosed glioma. Antigens for these TCRs are unknown. Profiled with immunoSEQ multiplex PCR; TCRdb holds only in-frame clones, not every one. The table lists roughly 60,000 clones, roughly 71% of them singletons. Time point here: week 35, safety follow-up. The investigators gave 300 ug of mutant IDH1 20-mer peptide in each vaccine dose, together with topical imiquimod. The specimen comprised PBMCs, sampled from a glioma patient whose treatment included an IDH1 peptide vaccine. The receptors stem from a man aged 45-65 years with glioma.

This clone was seen a few times. The chain is built from TRBV4-1 and TRBJ2-3, with 8 bases fitting TRBD1. Germline lookup yields CDR1 MGHRA and CDR2 YSYEKL. Germline trimming cut 3 bases from V and 10 bases from J; bases unmatched to any gene: 3. The CDR3 length is 12 residues. The CDR3 protein is CASSHDRGAQYF. The CDR3 DNA reads as TGCGCCAGCAGCCACGACAGGGGAGCGCAGTATTTT.

Only a few counts were recorded for this clone. V usage is TRBV29-1 and J usage is TRBJ1-1; unclear D gene. CDR3 length: 11 residues. Deletions cut 4 bases from V and 1 base from J, with 4 bases between. Germline-derived CDR1 and CDR2 are SQVTM and ANQGSEA. CDR3: CSVAANTEAFF. The CDR3 nucleotides read TGCAGCGTTGCAGCGAACACTGAAGCTTTCTTT.

A remark on this clone: A read error may produce the germline difference seen at one junction end. The genes are TRBV20-1 and TRBJ2-6; 8 bases are shared with TRBD1. The germline CDR1 and CDR2 sequences are DFQATT and SNEGSKA (reference sequence). The CDR3 has 10 residues. In nucleotides, the CDR3 is TGCAGTGCTAGACACAGGGGGTTGGCTTTC. Its protein is CSARHRGLAF.

CDR3 amino acids: CASSQGGNTEAFF. The CDR3 nucleotides read TGTGCCAGCTCACAGGGAGGCAACACTGAAGCTTTCTTT. The rearrangement links TRBV18 to TRBJ1-1, with D unresolved. CDR3 length: 13 amino acids. Germline CDR1 KGHSH, CDR2 LQKENI. Trimming removed 4 bases at V and 2 bases at J, with 8 bases between.